This T cell receptor beta chain was sequenced for a study of human T cells and chemical hapten exposure. Study summary: Alopecia areata, totalis or universalis affected patients, mainly female.

Indicated time point: patch test 1, 2 weeks after DPC sensitization. Sample treatment: therapeutic diphenylcyclopropenone sensitization with weekly scalp DPC. Unfractionated whole blood was the source from which total RNA was extracted. This clonotype is a singleton in its sample. A clone one base away is much larger, so this may be a read error. Individual cDNA molecules in this library carried unique molecular identifiers. TCRdb re-derived calls from the RACE reads in MiXCR, one entry per CDR3 protein. The repertoire holds some 53,000 distinct CDR3 sequences, with 11% as singletons. The CDR3 spans 12 residues. The germline V gene has CDR1 SEHNR and CDR2 FQNEAQ (reference sequence). V was shortened by 5 bases and J by 9 bases, with 11 bases between the two germline ends.

V and J are TRBV7-9 and TRBJ2-1; TRBD1 is a possible D gene (5 bases). This sequence originates from a middle-aged woman with alopecia areata. Some clones in this sample may be carry-over from other donors' samples. Specimen: whole blood, collected in connection with sensitization to the hapten diphenylcyclopropenone (DPC). CDR3 DNA sequence: TGTGCCAGCAGCCCCTTCGACAGTGAGCAGTTCTTC. Encoded protein: CASSPFDSEQFF.